A single sample is the source of the 9 T cell receptor beta chains below, sequenced in a study of CD8 T cells in Susac syndrome. RNA in amounts of roughly 0.45 to 1 ug was reverse transcribed with random hexamers. TCRdb re-derived calls from the immunoSEQ multiplex PCR reads in MiXCR, one entry per CDR3 protein. The sample includes 200,000 to 250,000 distinct CDR3 sequences, 92% of them seen just once. Material: CD8+ T cells from PBMCs. Source of these receptors: a human donor with multiple sclerosis.

The chain is built from TRBV5-6 and TRBJ2-7, with 7 bases that match TRBD1. The CDR3 sequence is 13 residues long. V shed 4 bases, J shed 4 bases, and the junction held 5 bases outside the gene matches. CDR1 is SGHDT, CDR2 YYEEEE, per germline. CDR3 nucleotide sequence: TGTGCCAGCAGCCGGGGACAGCAATACGAGCAGTACTTC. Translating it yields CASSRGQQYEQYF. Supplemented by reference TRBV5-6 and TRBJ2-7, the full variable domain reads DAGVTQSPTHLIKTRGQQVTLRCSPKSGHDTVSWYQQALGQGPQFIFQYYEEEERQRGNFPDRFSGHQFPNYSSELNVNALLLGDSALYLCASSRGQQYEQYFGPGTRLTVT.

The rearrangement uses TRBV30 and TRBJ1-2; TRBD1 aligns across 11 bases. Germline values: CDR1 GTSNPN, CDR2 SVGIG (reference sequence). The CDR3 loop spans 14 amino acids. The V segment lost 5 bases and the J segment 4 bases; nucleotides outside the gene matches: 6. The CDR3: CAWEDGTGGYGYTF. DNA of the CDR3: TGTGCCTGGGAAGATGGGACAGGGGGCTATGGCTACACCTTC.

The chain has TRBV9 and TRBJ2-7; TRBD2 matches 9 bases. The trim removed 0 bases at V and 0 bases at J, leaving 1 base unmatched. CDR1 SGDLS and CDR2 YYNGEE come from the germline V gene. The CDR3 contains 15 residues. CDR3 protein: CASSVGSGSSYEQYF. The CDR3 region has the DNA TGTGCCAGCAGCGTAGGTAGCGGGAGCTCCTACGAGCAGTACTTC. Complete variable domain (other parts from reference TRBV9 and TRBJ2-7): DSGVTQTPKHLITATGQRVTLRCSPRSGDLSVYWYQQSLDQGLQFLIQYYNGEERAKGNILERFSAQQFPDLHSELNLSSLELGDSALYFCASSVGSGSSYEQYFGPGTRLTVT.

J is TRBJ2-5 and V is TRBV7-9, with D uncertain. CDR1 is SEHNR and CDR2 is FQNEAQ in the germline V gene (reference sequence). The V gene lost 2 bases and the J gene lost 9 bases, with 10 bases spanning the gap. The CDR3 consists of 12 residues. In DNA form, the CDR3 reads TGTGCCAGCAGCTTATACGCCGAGCCCCAGTACTTC. The encoded protein is CASSLYAEPQYF.

This clonotype was seen only once. V is TRBV4-2 and J is TRBJ2-5, with 8 bases lining up with TRBD2. Trimming removed 0 bases from V and 0 bases from J; junction bases left unmatched: 6. The CDR3 contains 17 residues. The germline V gene encodes CDR1 LGHNA and CDR2 YNFKEQ. CDR3 DNA sequence: TGTGCCAGCAGCCAAGAAAGAGCGGGGGCATACCAAGAGACCCAGTACTTC. Translating gives CASSQERAGAYQETQYF.

CDR3 nucleotide sequence: TGTGCCAGCTCTCACAATGACGGGGTGGAGTTCTTC. Translation gives CASSHNDGVEFF. The V call is TRBV18, the J call TRBJ2-1, with a tentative D call TRBD2 (5 bases). Trimming removed 6 bases at V and 14 bases at J, with 17 bases between. The CDR3 is made up of 12 amino acids. The germline gives CDR1 KGHSH, CDR2 LQKENI.

In its sample, this clonotype was seen once. This rearrangement joins TRBV27 to TRBJ2-1, with 10 positions matching TRBD2. Trimming took 7 bases from V and 7 from J; bases not matched to a gene: 10. Germline V lookup: CDR1 MNHEY, CDR2 SMNVEV (reference sequence). The CDR3 totals 15 residues. CDR3 region: CASTSFGTSDNEQFF. CDR3 bases: TGTGCCAGCACCTCCTTTGGGACTAGCGATAATGAGCAGTTCTTC.

The chain employs TRBV29-1 and TRBJ1-2; D unresolved. Germline V gene data show CDR1 as SQVTM and CDR2 as ANQGSEA. The CDR3 totals 12 residues. The V gene lost 5 bases and the J gene lost 4 bases, with 11 bases spanning the gap. CDR3 coding DNA: TGCAGCGTTATCGAAGGGATCTATGGCTACACCTTC. Protein: CSVIEGIYGYTF.

The gene calls are TRBV5-1 and TRBJ1-4; D is possibly TRBD1 (6 bases). Germline lookup yields CDR1 SGHRS and CDR2 YFSETQ. With 0 bases removed from V and 7 bases from J, the gap between germline ends came to 13 bases. This CDR3 has 15 residues. CDR3 loop: CASSLVGGVIEKLFF. CDR3 bases: TGCGCCAGCAGCTTGGTTGGGGGCGTCATTGAAAAACTGTTTTTT.